This is a list of T cell receptor beta chains from one sample in a study of blood T cell repertoires in COVID-19. Generated by immunoSEQ multiplex PCR, the TCRdb table keeps only in-frame clones and is missing some. The table shows approximately 220,000 clones, with about four fifths occurring only once. What was sequenced was PBMCs or T cells enriched from blood (not recorded which). All receptors derive from a woman in her forties or fifties who had been exposed to COVID-19. Each CDR3 is given with its conserved first and last residue. D genes are given only for firm matches. Size values are once, few and many counts, or a class for expanded clones, and some rows have none.

DNA,CDR3,size,J,V,D
TGCGCCAGCAGCCATGGGGGGCGGGGGAGCACAGATACGCAGTATTTT,CASSHGGRGSTDTQYF,few,TRBJ2-3,TRBV4-1,.
TGTGCCAGCAGCATAGGGAACAGTGCTTACAATGAGCAGTTCTTC,CASSIGNSAYNEQFF,.,TRBJ2-1,TRBV7-2,.
TGTGCCAGCAGCTTGGTTCATTACGAGCAGTACTTC,CASSLVHYEQYF,once,TRBJ2-7,TRBV5-5,.
TGTGCCAGCAGCCCCGGGATCCACTCTGGAAACACCATATATTTT,CASSPGIHSGNTIYF,.,TRBJ1-3,TRBV6-5,.
TGCGCCAGCAGAGACCGGACAGGGGCCAATTCACCCCTCCACTTT,CASRDRTGANSPLHF,many,TRBJ1-6,TRBV10-2,TRBD1
TGCGCCAGCAGCTCACGGACAGGGAACTATGGCTACACCTTC,CASSSRTGNYGYTF,.,TRBJ1-2,TRBV5-1,TRBD1
TGTGCCAGCAGCCTCGGGGGGTCTACCTACGAGCAGTACTTC,CASSLGGSTYEQYF,few,TRBJ2-7,TRBV7-9,TRBD2
TGTGCCAGCAGTGAAATCCGGTGGCAGGGGCTCTCCTACGAGCAGTACTTC,CASSEIRWQGLSYEQYF,many,TRBJ2-7,TRBV6-1,.
TGTGCCAGCAGTTTTTTTTTAGGACAGGGAGGCTATGGCTACACCTTC,CASSFFLGQGGYGYTF,.,TRBJ1-2,TRBV28,TRBD1
TGTGCCAGCAGCGGAGTAGACGGCTACACCTTC,CASSGVDGYTF,.,TRBJ1-2,TRBV5-5,.
TGTGCCAGCAGTTACTCGTTGGCCGGCCCGCAGGCTGAAGCTTTCTTT,CASSYSLAGPQAEAFF,.,TRBJ1-1,TRBV6-5,.
TGTGCCAGCAGCGCCGGGACAGGGGCGAACACTGAAGCTTTCTTT,CASSAGTGANTEAFF,few,TRBJ1-1,TRBV14,TRBD1
TGTGCCAGCAGCTTAGGGCGGGGCAGAGCGAACACTGAAGCTTTCTTT,CASSLGRGRANTEAFF,.,TRBJ1-1,TRBV7-2,.
TGTGCCAGCAGCCTGACAGGGGGCCTGTCCGAGCAGTACTTC,CASSLTGGLSEQYF,.,TRBJ2-7,TRBV6-5,TRBD1
TGTGCCATCCAGCAGGGGGCTGCGGCCAAAAACATTCAGTACTTC,CAIQQGAAAKNIQYF,.,TRBJ2-4,TRBV10-3,TRBD1
TGTGCCAGTAGTCTCCATCAGGAACCGAATCAGCCCCAGCATTTT,CASSLHQEPNQPQHF,.,TRBJ1-5,TRBV19,.
TGTGCCATCCTGGGACTAGCGGGGTACAATGAGCAGTTCTTC,CAILGLAGYNEQFF,.,TRBJ2-1,TRBV2,TRBD2
TGTGCCAGCAGCTTAAACGGCCTGGGGGCCGAGACCCAGTACTTC,CASSLNGLGAETQYF,.,TRBJ2-5,TRBV7-2,.
TGTGCCAGCAGCCGGAAGACGGGGGGCCTATTGGGCCTCTATGGCTACACCTTC,CASSRKTGGLLGLYGYTF,.,TRBJ1-2,TRBV5-8,.
TGCGCCAGCAGCAGAAACGGACAGGTGGGCACTGAAGCTTTCTTT,CASSRNGQVGTEAFF,many,TRBJ1-1,TRBV5-1,TRBD1
TGTGCCAGCAGTATAGCGGGACTCTATGGCTACACCTTC,CASSIAGLYGYTF,.,TRBJ1-2,TRBV12-3/TRBV12-4,.
TGTGCCAGCAGCCCCTTCAGGGGGACGTCAGCTTTCTTT,CASSPFRGTSAFF,.,TRBJ1-1,TRBV6-5,TRBD1
TGTGCCAGCAGTGCTAGCGGTTCCACAGATACGCAGTATTTT,CASSASGSTDTQYF,many,TRBJ2-3,TRBV6-4,TRBD2
TGTGCCAGCAGTCCCCCGGGACTGAGCTCTGGGGCCAACGTCCTGACTTTC,CASSPPGLSSGANVLTF,once,TRBJ2-6,TRBV6-6,.
TGTGCCAGCAGCTTAGTCTTGAGTGACGAGCAGTACTTC,CASSLVLSDEQYF,.,TRBJ2-7,TRBV7-8,.
TGTGCCAGCAGCGGACCTCTCGGAGGGGACGGAGGCACCGGGGAGCTGTTTTTT,CASSGPLGGDGGTGELFF,.,TRBJ2-2,TRBV7-3,.
TGTGCCAGCAGCCAAGATATTATCAGGGGCGGCGAGCAGTACTTC,CASSQDIIRGGEQYF,.,TRBJ2-7,TRBV14,.
TGTGCCAGCAGGGGGGACAGCCTAATGAACACTGAAGCTTTCTTT,CASRGDSLMNTEAFF,.,TRBJ1-1,TRBV7-8,TRBD1
TGCGCCAGCATAAGGCCGGGGGACCCAGATACGCAGTATTTT,CASIRPGDPDTQYF,once,TRBJ2-3,TRBV10-2,.
TGTGCCAGCAGCTTAGCTAGCCGGAGCACAGATACGCAGTATTTT,CASSLASRSTDTQYF,.,TRBJ2-3,TRBV7-9,.
TGTGCCAGCAGCCCGGTACCGGGACAGGGATTTGAAGCTTTCTTT,CASSPVPGQGFEAFF,.,TRBJ1-1,TRBV5-4,TRBD1
TGTGCCAGCAGCCCTCCGAGGGACACTGAAGCTTTCTTT,CASSPPRDTEAFF,.,TRBJ1-1,TRBV9,.
TGTGCCAGCAGCGGGGGACTAGCGGGTCTCGCGGGGTCCTACAATGAGCAGTTCTTC,CASSGGLAGLAGSYNEQFF,.,TRBJ2-1,TRBV5-6,TRBD2
TGTGCCAGCAGTTCACTCTACGAGCAGTACTTC,CASSSLYEQYF,.,TRBJ2-7,TRBV6-5,.
TGTGCCAGTACGACAGGACAGCAGCCCCAGCATTTT,CASTTGQQPQHF,once,TRBJ1-5,TRBV19,.
TGTGCCAGCAGCCAGGGGGCGCAAGGTGGCTACACCTTC,CASSQGAQGGYTF,.,TRBJ1-2,TRBV6-2/TRBV6-3,TRBD1
TGCAGCGTTGATGGGGTGACAGCGAACACCGGGGAGCTGTTTTTT,CSVDGVTANTGELFF,.,TRBJ2-2,TRBV29-1,.
TGTGCCAGCTCCGCGACAAGCACAGATACGCAGTATTTT,CASSATSTDTQYF,few,TRBJ2-3,TRBV6-5,.
TGTGCCAGCAGCTTTAAAGGGGGCAGCATGAACACTGAAGCTTTCTTT,CASSFKGGSMNTEAFF,.,TRBJ1-1,TRBV5-5,TRBD1
TGTGCCAGAAGCTTCGGACTAGCGGGGGATGAGACCCAGTACTTC,CARSFGLAGDETQYF,.,TRBJ2-5,TRBV5-3,TRBD2
TGCAGCGTGGGGGGGGGAAACTATGGCTACACCTTC,CSVGGGNYGYTF,.,TRBJ1-2,TRBV29-1,.
TGTGCCACCAGTGACCCGGGACAGGGGGACAACACCGGGGAGCTGTTTTTT,CATSDPGQGDNTGELFF,.,TRBJ2-2,TRBV24-1,TRBD1
TGTGCCAGCAGCCAATACGGGGTCGGGGCTGAAGCTTTCTTT,CASSQYGVGAEAFF,.,TRBJ1-1,TRBV16,.
TGTGCCACCAGTAGACAGGGGGATAGCGAGCAGTACTTC,CATSRQGDSEQYF,.,TRBJ2-7,TRBV15,TRBD1
TGTGCCAGCAGCTTAGTCGGACAGGGAGGCTACGAGCAGTACTTC,CASSLVGQGGYEQYF,.,TRBJ2-7,TRBV7-2,TRBD1
TGTGCCAGCAGTGAAGGCAGGAAAGTAGGGGAGCTGTTTTTT,CASSEGRKVGELFF,.,TRBJ2-2,TRBV2,.
TGTGCCAGCAGTCCCCTTTTTGGCACAGATACGCAGTATTTT,CASSPLFGTDTQYF,.,TRBJ2-3,TRBV2,.
TGTGCCAGCAGTATGGACAGGATCTATGGCTACACCTTC,CASSMDRIYGYTF,.,TRBJ1-2,TRBV12-3/TRBV12-4,TRBD1
TGTGCCAGCAGCCAGGGGCACGTCGATGGCTACACCTTC,CASSQGHVDGYTF,.,TRBJ1-2,TRBV3-1/TRBV3-2,.
TGTGCCAGCACCCCGCCGGGAAGAAATGAAAAACTGTTTTTT,CASTPPGRNEKLFF,.,TRBJ1-4,TRBV28,.
TGTGCCAGCAGCCAAGAAGCGATGCGGGGTTCACCCCTCCACTTT,CASSQEAMRGSPLHF,few,TRBJ1-6,TRBV3-1/TRBV3-2,.
TGCGCCAGCAGTGAAACGGGGGGCATGACAGATACGCAGTATTTT,CASSETGGMTDTQYF,.,TRBJ2-3,TRBV10-2,.
TGTGCCAGCAGCACTCCCGGCGGGGTCCAACACTATGGCTACACCTTC,CASSTPGGVQHYGYTF,.,TRBJ1-2,TRBV21-1,.
TGTGCCAGTTTGGGGACTTATACCCAGACCCGCGGCTACACCTTC,CASLGTYTQTRGYTF,.,TRBJ1-2,TRBV19,.
TGTGCCAGTAGTATAGATGGCAGGGTGACCACTGAAGCTTTCTTT,CASSIDGRVTTEAFF,few,TRBJ1-1,TRBV19,.
TGTGCCAGCAGCCGGACAGGGTTCCGTCAGCCCCAGCATTTT,CASSRTGFRQPQHF,.,TRBJ1-5,TRBV28,TRBD1
TGTGCCAGCAGCTTAGGGACAGGGGGCGTATCCTCTGGAAACACCATATATTTT,CASSLGTGGVSSGNTIYF,.,TRBJ1-3,TRBV7-8,TRBD1
TGTGCCAGCAGCTTCCCTGGCGGGAGCACAGATACGCAGTATTTT,CASSFPGGSTDTQYF,once,TRBJ2-3,TRBV7-9,.
TGTGCCACCAGTGCTGGGGACAGCGGGGGGCAGGGTGAGCAGTTCTTC,CATSAGDSGGQGEQFF,.,TRBJ2-1,TRBV24-1,TRBD2